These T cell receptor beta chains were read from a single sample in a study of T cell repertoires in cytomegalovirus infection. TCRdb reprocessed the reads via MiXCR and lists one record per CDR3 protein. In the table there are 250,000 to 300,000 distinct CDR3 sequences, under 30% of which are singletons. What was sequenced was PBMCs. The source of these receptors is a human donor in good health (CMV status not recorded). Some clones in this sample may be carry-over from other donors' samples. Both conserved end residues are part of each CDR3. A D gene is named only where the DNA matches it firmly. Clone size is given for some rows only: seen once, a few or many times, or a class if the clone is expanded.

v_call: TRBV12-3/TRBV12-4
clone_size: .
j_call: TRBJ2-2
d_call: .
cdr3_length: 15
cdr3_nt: TGTGCCAGCAGCCTAACAGGAGTAACCACCGGGGAGCTGTTTTTT
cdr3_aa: CASSLTGVTTGELFF

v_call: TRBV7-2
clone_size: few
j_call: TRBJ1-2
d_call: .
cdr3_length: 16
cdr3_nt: TGTGCCAGCAGCTTAGGGCCCGGGTCGAGTAACTATGGCTACACCTTC
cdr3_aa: CASSLGPGSSNYGYTF

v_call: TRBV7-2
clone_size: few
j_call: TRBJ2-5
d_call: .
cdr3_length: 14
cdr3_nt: TGTGCCAGCAGCTTTAGTCTCATCCAAGAGACCCAGTACTTC
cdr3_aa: CASSFSLIQETQYF

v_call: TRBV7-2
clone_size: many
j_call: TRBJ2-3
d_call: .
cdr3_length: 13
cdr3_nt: TGTGCCAGCAGCTTAGCGGGAGGTAGCGCGCAGTATTTT
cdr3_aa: CASSLAGGSAQYF

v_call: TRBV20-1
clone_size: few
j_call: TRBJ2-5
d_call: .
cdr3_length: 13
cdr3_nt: TGCAGTGCTAGGTGGGTTGGTCAAGAGACCCAGTACTTC
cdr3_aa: CSARWVGQETQYF

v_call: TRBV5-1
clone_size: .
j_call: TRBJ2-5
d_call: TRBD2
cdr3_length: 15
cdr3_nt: TGCGCCAGCAGCTTGCAGCGGGGGATCGAAGAGACCCAGTACTTC
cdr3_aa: CASSLQRGIEETQYF

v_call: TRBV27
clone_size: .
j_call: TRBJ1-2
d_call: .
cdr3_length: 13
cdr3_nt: TGTGCCAGCAGTGAGGGAGCCCTAGGTGGCTACACCTTC
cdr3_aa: CASSEGALGGYTF

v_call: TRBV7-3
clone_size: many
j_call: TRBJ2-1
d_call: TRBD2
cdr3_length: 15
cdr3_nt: TGTGCCAGCAGCCTGCGGGGGGGCCCCAACAATGAGCAGTTCTTC
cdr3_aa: CASSLRGGPNNEQFF

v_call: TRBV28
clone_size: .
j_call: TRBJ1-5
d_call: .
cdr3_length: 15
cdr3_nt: TGTGCCAGCAATCTAGGGGGACGGAGAAATCAGCCCCAGCATTTT
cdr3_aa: CASNLGGRRNQPQHF

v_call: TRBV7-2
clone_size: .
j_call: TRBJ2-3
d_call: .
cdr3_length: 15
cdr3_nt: TGTGCCAGCAGCTTAGTTACAGGGATCACAGATACGCAGTATTTT
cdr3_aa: CASSLVTGITDTQYF

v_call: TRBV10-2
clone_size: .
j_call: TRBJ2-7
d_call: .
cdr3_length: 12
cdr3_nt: TGCGCCAGCAGCGTGGGGGCCTACGAGCAGTACTTC
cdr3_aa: CASSVGAYEQYF

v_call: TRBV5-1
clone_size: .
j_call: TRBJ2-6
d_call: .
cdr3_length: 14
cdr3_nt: TGCGCCAGCAGCTTCTCCTCTGGGGCCAACGTCCTGACTTTC
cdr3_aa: CASSFSSGANVLTF

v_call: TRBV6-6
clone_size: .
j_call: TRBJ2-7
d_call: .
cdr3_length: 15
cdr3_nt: TGTGCCAGCACAAAAGGAATTACAGGGACCTACGAGCAGTACTTC
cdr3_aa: CASTKGITGTYEQYF

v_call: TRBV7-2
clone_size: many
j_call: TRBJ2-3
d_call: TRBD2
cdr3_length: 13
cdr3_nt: TGTGCCAGCAGCTTTGCGGGAGAAGATACGCAGTATTTT
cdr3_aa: CASSFAGEDTQYF

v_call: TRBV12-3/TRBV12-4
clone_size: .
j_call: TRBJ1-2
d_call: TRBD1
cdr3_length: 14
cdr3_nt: TGTGCCAGCTCCTCTGAGAGGGGGCGGTATGGCTACACCTTC
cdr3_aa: CASSSERGRYGYTF

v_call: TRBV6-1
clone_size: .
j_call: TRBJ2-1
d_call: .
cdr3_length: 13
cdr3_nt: TGTGCCCCCGGGGCACGGCTCGGGGATGAGCAGTTCTTC
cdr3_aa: CAPGARLGDEQFF

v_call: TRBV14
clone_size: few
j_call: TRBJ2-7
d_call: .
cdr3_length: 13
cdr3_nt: TGTGCCAGCAGCCAGACAGTTTTTTACGAGCAGTACTTC
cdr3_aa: CASSQTVFYEQYF

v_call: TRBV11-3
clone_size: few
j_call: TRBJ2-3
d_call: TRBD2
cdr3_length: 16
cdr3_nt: TGTGCCAGCAGCAAAGGGACTAGCGGGAGGACAGATACGCAGTATTTT
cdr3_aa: CASSKGTSGRTDTQYF

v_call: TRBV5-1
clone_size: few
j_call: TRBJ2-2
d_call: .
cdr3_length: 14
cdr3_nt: TGCGCCAGCAGAAGTCAGACGAACACCGGGGAGCTGTTTTTT
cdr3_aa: CASRSQTNTGELFF

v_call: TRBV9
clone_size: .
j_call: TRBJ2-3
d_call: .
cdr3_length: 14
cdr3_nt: TGTGCCAGCAGCGTAATGGGGGCGGAAGATACGCAGTATTTT
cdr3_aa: CASSVMGAEDTQYF

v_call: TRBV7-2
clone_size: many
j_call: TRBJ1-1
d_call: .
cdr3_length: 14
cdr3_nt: TGTGCCAGCAGCTTTTTCGCGGCGAACACTGAAGCTTTCTTT
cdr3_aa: CASSFFAANTEAFF

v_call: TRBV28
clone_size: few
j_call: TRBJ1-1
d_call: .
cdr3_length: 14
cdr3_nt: TGTGCCAGCAGTCCAGGGACAATCTACACTGAAGCTTTCTTT
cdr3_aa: CASSPGTIYTEAFF

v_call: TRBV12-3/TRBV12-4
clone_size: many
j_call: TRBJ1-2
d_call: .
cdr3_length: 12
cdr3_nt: TGTGCCAGCAGTGCCAACAGGGATAGCTACACCTTC
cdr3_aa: CASSANRDSYTF

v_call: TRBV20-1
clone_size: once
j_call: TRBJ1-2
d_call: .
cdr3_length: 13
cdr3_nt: TGCAGTGCTAGTAGGACGGCTATCTACGGCTACACCTTC
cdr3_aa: CSASRTAIYGYTF

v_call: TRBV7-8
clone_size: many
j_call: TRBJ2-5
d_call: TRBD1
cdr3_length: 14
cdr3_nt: TGTGCCAGCAGCGAGGGACAGGGTTGGGAGACCCAGTACTTC
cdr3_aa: CASSEGQGWETQYF

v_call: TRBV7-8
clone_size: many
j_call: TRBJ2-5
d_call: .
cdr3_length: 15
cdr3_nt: TGTGCCAGCACCCCACTTTGGGGGTCCCAAGAGACCCAGTACTTC
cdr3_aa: CASTPLWGSQETQYF

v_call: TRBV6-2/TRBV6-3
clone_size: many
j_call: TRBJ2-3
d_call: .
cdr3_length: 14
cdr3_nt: TGTGCCAGCAGCCAGGGCCCTAGCACAGATACGCAGTATTTT
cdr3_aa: CASSQGPSTDTQYF

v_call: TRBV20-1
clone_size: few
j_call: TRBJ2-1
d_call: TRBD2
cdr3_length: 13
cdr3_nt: TGCAGTGCTAGGACTAGCGGTGACAATGAGCAGTTCTTC
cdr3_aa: CSARTSGDNEQFF